These 17 T cell receptor beta chains came from one sample sequenced in a study of glioma-infiltrating T cells. The iRepertoire nested amplicon-rescue multiplex PCR amplified TCR alpha and beta CDR3s from RNA. One entry per CDR3 protein, called by TCRdb with MiXCR from the multiplex PCR reads. The data hold around 390,000 distinct CDR3 sequences, with 41% observed a single time. Sequencing was carried out using glioma tissue, nonneoplastic brain tissue, or PBMCs (not recorded which). The source is a human donor with low-grade glioma or glioblastoma, undergoing nonglioma brain surgery, or in good health (not recorded which).

The CDR3 spells CATSDHVSRETQYF. CDR3 nucleotide sequence: TGTGCCACCAGTGATCACGTCTCCCGGGAGACCCAGTACTTC. The V call is TRBV24-1, the J call TRBJ2-5; D ambiguous. CDR3 length: 14 amino acids. Trimming left V 3 bases short and J 5 bases short, with 12 bases between. In germline, CDR1 is KGHDR, CDR2 SFDVKD.

This clonotype is a singleton in its sample. V gene TRBV2 combines with J gene TRBJ2-5; D may match TRBD1 or TRBD2 (6 bases each). In germline, CDR1 is SNHLY, CDR2 FYNNEI. Trimming left V 8 bases short and J 5 bases short, with 12 bases between. The CDR3 runs to 12 residues. CDR3 sequence reads: CASRPGGETQYF. As DNA, the CDR3 is TGTGCCAGCCGACCCGGGGGCGAGACCCAGTACTTC.

The chain carries TRBV19 and TRBJ2-2; 8 bases are a match to TRBD1. The CDR3 contains 14 residues. Germline CDR1 and CDR2: LNHDA and SQIVND (reference sequence). Trimming at V came to 6 bases and at J to 6 bases, leaving 6 bases not matched to a gene. The chain's CDR3 is CASRMTGAAGELFF. The CDR3 coding sequence is TGTGCCAGTAGGATGACAGGGGCGGCCGGGGAGCTGTTTTTT.

With regard to this clonotype: A much larger clone is a single base away; this may be a read error. It is likely a read error, because the conserved phenylalanine at the end of the CDR3 is missing. This chain joins TRBV27 and TRBJ2-1; D perhaps matches TRBD2 (5 bases). Germline lookup yields CDR1 MNHEY and CDR2 SMNVEV (reference sequence). This CDR3 comprises 13 residues. V shed 3 bases and J shed 9 bases, with 12 bases lying between them. The DNA for the CDR3 is TGTGCCAGCAGTTTCGACTACGAGAGTGAGCAGTTCTCC. Translated, it gives CASSFDYESEQFS.

The V and J genes are TRBV4-3 and TRBJ2-7; 9 positions agree with TRBD1. The germline V gene has CDR1 LGHNA and CDR2 YSLEER. With V trimmed by 6 bases and J by 6 bases, 15 bases remained unmatched. The CDR3 covers 16 residues. CDR3: CASSLSPTTGGLEQYF. CDR3 in DNA: TGCGCCAGCAGTCTAAGCCCCACAACAGGGGGCCTCGAGCAGTACTTC.

A word on this clonotype: A read error may explain this, as a much larger clone is one base away. The rearrangement links TRBV20-1 to TRBJ1-1, with 7 positions matching TRBD1. CDR1 is DFQATT, CDR2 SNEGSKA, per germline (reference sequence). The V gene end was trimmed by 8 bases and the J gene end by 4 bases; junction bases not matched to a gene: 7. CDR3 length: 12 amino acids. This CDR3 reads CSKGTAGTEAFF. The CDR3 coding sequence is TGCAGTAAAGGGACAGCGGGCACTGAAGCTTTCTTT.

In DNA form, the CDR3 reads TGTGCCAGCAGCTTAAGGCGCGACAGGGACACAGATACGCAGTATTTT. Translation gives CASSLRRDRDTDTQYF. V gene TRBV7-3 combines with J gene TRBJ2-3; 7 bases map to TRBD1. V gave up 1 base and J gave up 2 bases; unmatched junction bases: 6. The germline CDR1 and CDR2 sequences are SGHTA and FQGTGA. The CDR3 covers 16 residues.

This clonotype was seen more than once but under ten times. This CDR3 is CASSYNQRDYTDTQYF. The CDR3 DNA follows: TGTGCCAGCAGTTACAATCAGCGGGACTACACAGATACGCAGTATTTT. The chain uses TRBV6-2 or TRBV6-3 and TRBJ2-3; 7 nucleotides agree with TRBD2. Germline V gives CDR1 MNHEY, CDR2 SVGEGT. V lost 2 bases, J lost 2 bases, and 7 bases stayed unmatched. This CDR3 comprises 16 residues.

This chain joins TRBV5-1 and TRBJ2-3; D possibly corresponds to TRBD1 (6 bases). V was clipped by 5 bases and J by 5 bases, with 12 bases between them. Germline assignment: CDR1 SGHRS and CDR2 YFSETQ. This CDR3 comprises 13 residues. The CDR3 DNA is TGCGCCAGCAGACGGCAGGGGATAGATACGCAGTATTTT. It encodes CASRRQGIDTQYF. The full variable domain, its missing parts supplied by reference TRBV5-1 and TRBJ2-3, is KAGVTQTPRYLIKTRGQQVTLSCSPISGHRSVSWYQQTPGQGLQFLFEYFSETQRNKGNFPGRFSGRQFSNSRSEMNVSTLELGDSALYLCASRRQGIDTQYFGPGTRLTVL.

Details on this clonotype: The conserved final phenylalanine or tryptophan is absent from the CDR3, which likely points to a read error. The chain is built from TRBV10-3 and TRBJ1-1, with D possibly being TRBD1 (5 bases). The CDR3 totals 15 residues. V shed 6 bases and J shed 1 base, with 15 bases lying between them. Germline V CDR1 and CDR2: ENHRY, SYGVKD. This CDR3 reads CAISGTAQGNTEAFL. DNA of the CDR3: TGTGCCATCAGCGGGACGGCTCAAGGGAACACTGAAGCTTTCCTT.

The chain has TRBV6-5 and TRBJ2-1; 9 bases are shared with TRBD1. Germline values: CDR1 MNHEY, CDR2 SVGAGI. J was trimmed by 0 bases and V by 0 bases; bases with no gene match: 3. This CDR3 is built from 17 residues. DNA for the CDR3: TGTGCCAGCAGTTACTCGTGGGACAGGGTCTCCTACAATGAGCAGTTCTTC. It yields the protein CASSYSWDRVSYNEQFF.

The chain uses TRBV20-1 and TRBJ1-2; TRBD1 agrees at 7 bases. Germline CDR1 reads DFQATT; CDR2 reads SNEGSKA (reference sequence). This CDR3 is 12 amino acids long. Trimming at V came to 6 bases and at J to 6 bases, leaving 7 bases not matched to a gene. CDR3 bases: TGCAGTGCGCAGGGGGGTAAAGATGGCTACACCTTC. Translated, it gives CSAQGGKDGYTF.

The chain has TRBV19 and TRBJ2-7; perhaps TRBD1 as D (6 bases). V lost 6 bases and J 0 bases, leaving 15 bases between the germline ends. Germline assignment: CDR1 LNHDA and CDR2 SQIVND (reference sequence). The CDR3 has 15 amino acids. The CDR3 protein is CASSKQGISSYEQYF. The CDR3 DNA follows: TGTGCCAGTAGCAAACAGGGTATTAGCTCCTACGAGCAGTACTTC.

This clonotype was seen only a few times. The chain couples TRBV10-3 to TRBJ2-7; 7 bases line up with TRBD2. V shed 0 bases and J 4 bases; nucleotides not matched to a gene: 6. The CDR3 is 15 amino acids. Germline V gives CDR1 ENHRY, CDR2 SYGVKD. For the CDR3, the DNA is TGTGCCATCAGTGAGTCGGGAGGGAGAGAGTACGAGCAGTACTTC. It translates to CAISESGGREYEQYF.

This clonotype has only a few counts. V and J are TRBV7-8 and TRBJ2-7; 10 bases line up with TRBD2. Germline-derived CDR1 and CDR2 are SGHVS and FQNEAQ. Unmatched junction bases numbered 8, after V lost 6 bases and J lost 6 bases. This CDR3 is built from 14 residues. CDR3 region: CASSPASGSTEQYF. CDR3 nucleotides: TGTGCCAGCAGTCCCGCTAGCGGGAGTACCGAGCAGTACTTC.

In this sample, this clonotype turned up once. This rearrangement joins TRBV19 to TRBJ1-1; weak D call: TRBD1 (5 bases). V was clipped by 5 bases and J by 1 base, with 14 bases between them. The CDR3 runs 15 residues. CDR1 is LNHDA and CDR2 is SQIVND in the germline V gene (reference sequence). The CDR3 sequence is CASSLNVGANTEAFF. CDR3 in DNA: TGTGCCAGTAGTCTGAACGTCGGGGCGAACACTGAAGCTTTCTTT.

This clonotype was seen at least ten times. This chain's CDR3 is CASSFANNEQFF. The CDR3 DNA reads TGTGCCAGCAGTTTCGCTAACAATGAGCAGTTCTTC. The V call is TRBV27, the J call TRBJ2-1; D remains ambiguous. The CDR3 runs 12 residues. Trimming stripped 3 bases from V and 5 bases from J, with 5 bases between. Germline V gives CDR1 MNHEY, CDR2 SMNVEV (reference sequence).